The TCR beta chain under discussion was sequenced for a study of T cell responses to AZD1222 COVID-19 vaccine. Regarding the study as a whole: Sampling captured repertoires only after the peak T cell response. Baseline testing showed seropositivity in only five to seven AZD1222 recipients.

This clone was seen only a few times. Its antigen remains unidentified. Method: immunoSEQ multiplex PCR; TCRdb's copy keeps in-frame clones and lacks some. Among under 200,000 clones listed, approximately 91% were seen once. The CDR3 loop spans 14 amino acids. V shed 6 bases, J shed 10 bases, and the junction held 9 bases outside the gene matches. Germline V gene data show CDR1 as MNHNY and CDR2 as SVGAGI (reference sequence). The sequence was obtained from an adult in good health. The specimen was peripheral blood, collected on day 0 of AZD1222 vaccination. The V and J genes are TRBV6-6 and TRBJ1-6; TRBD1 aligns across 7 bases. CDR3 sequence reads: CASSRDRVQSPLHF. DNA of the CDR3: TGTGCCAGCAGCCGAGACAGGGTTCAATCACCCCTCCACTTT.